A selection of T cell receptor beta chains follows, all from one sample in a study of shared clonotypes between healthy human individuals. TCRdb keeps only in-frame clones here, not all; method: immunoSEQ multiplex PCR. The table records fewer than 800,000 clones, just over 90% of them present only once. The sequenced sample was naive CD8+ T cells sorted from blood. The receptor source for this set is a man in his thirties or forties in good health. Both conserved end residues are part of each CDR3. Each record gives: D gene, clone size, V gene, J gene, CDR3 protein, CDR3 DNA. D genes are given only for firm matches. Some rows mark clone size as missing; the rest say once, few, many or name a class of expanded clone.

d_gene: NA; abundance: NA; v_gene: TRBV21-1; j_gene: TRBJ2-7; CDR3aa: CASSKDRDGGVCEQYF; CDR3nt: TGTGCCAGCAGCAAAGATCGGGACGGCGGTGTTTGCGAGCAGTACTTC
d_gene: NA; abundance: once; v_gene: TRBV9; j_gene: TRBJ2-7; CDR3aa: CASSVGGSNPYEQYF; CDR3nt: TGTGCCAGCAGCGTAGGTGGGTCTAATCCCTACGAGCAGTACTTC
d_gene: TRBD2; abundance: NA; v_gene: TRBV27; j_gene: TRBJ2-5; CDR3aa: CASTHGTRTELETQYF; CDR3nt: TGTGCCAGCACCCACGGGACTAGGACGGAACTGGAGACCCAGTACTTC
d_gene: TRBD2; abundance: NA; v_gene: TRBV7-2; j_gene: TRBJ2-5; CDR3aa: CASSLEGTSGKETQYF; CDR3nt: TGTGCCAGCAGCTTAGAGGGGACTAGCGGAAAAGAGACCCAGTACTTC
d_gene: NA; abundance: NA; v_gene: TRBV29-1; j_gene: TRBJ2-1; CDR3aa: CSVEGPSSYNEQFF; CDR3nt: TGCAGCGTTGAGGGTCCCAGCTCCTACAATGAGCAGTTCTTC
d_gene: NA; abundance: NA; v_gene: TRBV6-5; j_gene: TRBJ2-7; CDR3aa: CASSLSEGAHEQYF; CDR3nt: TGTGCCAGCAGCTTGTCGGAGGGTGCGCACGAGCAGTACTTC
d_gene: NA; abundance: NA; v_gene: TRBV19; j_gene: TRBJ2-7; CDR3aa: CASSTLGSGAYEQYF; CDR3nt: TGTGCCAGTAGTACACTAGGCTCCGGGGCCTACGAGCAGTACTTC
d_gene: TRBD2; abundance: NA; v_gene: TRBV10-1; j_gene: TRBJ2-5; CDR3aa: CASSETSDQETQYF; CDR3nt: TGCGCCAGCAGTGAGACTAGCGACCAAGAGACCCAGTACTTC
d_gene: NA; abundance: NA; v_gene: TRBV7-6; j_gene: TRBJ2-7; CDR3aa: CASSRGGDYNSYEQYF; CDR3nt: TGTGCCAGCAGCCGAGGGGGGGACTATAACTCCTACGAGCAGTACTTC
d_gene: NA; abundance: NA; v_gene: TRBV7-9; j_gene: TRBJ2-5; CDR3aa: CASSPHPQESPETQYF; CDR3nt: TGTGCCAGCAGCCCCCACCCCCAGGAGTCTCCAGAGACCCAGTACTTC
d_gene: NA; abundance: NA; v_gene: TRBV2; j_gene: TRBJ2-3; CDR3aa: CASSTDTQYF; CDR3nt: TGTGCCAGCTCCACAGATACGCAGTATTTT
d_gene: NA; abundance: NA; v_gene: TRBV5-6; j_gene: TRBJ2-7; CDR3aa: CASSAWFSSYEQYF; CDR3nt: TGTGCCAGCAGCGCCTGGTTCAGCTCCTACGAGCAGTACTTC
d_gene: TRBD2; abundance: NA; v_gene: TRBV6-5; j_gene: TRBJ2-7; CDR3aa: CASSLAGGPNEQYF; CDR3nt: TGTGCCAGCAGTTTAGCGGGAGGGCCTAACGAGCAGTACTTC
d_gene: NA; abundance: few; v_gene: TRBV25-1; j_gene: TRBJ1-2; CDR3aa: CASSEVGKTYGYTF; CDR3nt: TGTGCCAGCAGTGAGGTGGGAAAGACCTATGGCTACACCTTC
d_gene: NA; abundance: NA; v_gene: TRBV4-2; j_gene: TRBJ2-1; CDR3aa: CASSQEASLGEQFF; CDR3nt: TGTGCCAGCAGCCAAGAGGCTAGCTTGGGGGAGCAGTTCTTC
d_gene: TRBD1; abundance: NA; v_gene: TRBV6-6; j_gene: TRBJ1-4; CDR3aa: CASSSTGGDEKLFF; CDR3nt: TGTGCCAGCAGTTCGACAGGGGGGGATGAAAAACTGTTTTTT
d_gene: NA; abundance: NA; v_gene: TRBV4-3; j_gene: TRBJ2-7; CDR3aa: CASSQDPTSYEQYF; CDR3nt: TGCGCCAGCAGCCAAGATCCCACTTCCTACGAGCAGTACTTC
d_gene: TRBD2; abundance: NA; v_gene: TRBV27; j_gene: TRBJ2-1; CDR3aa: CASSGGTSGYNEQFF; CDR3nt: TGTGCCAGCAGTGGAGGGACTAGCGGCTACAATGAGCAGTTCTTC
d_gene: TRBD2; abundance: NA; v_gene: TRBV6-6; j_gene: TRBJ2-1; CDR3aa: CASSYRAGDGYNEQFF; CDR3nt: TGTGCCAGCAGTTACCGTGCGGGAGATGGATACAATGAGCAGTTCTTC
d_gene: NA; abundance: NA; v_gene: TRBV11-2; j_gene: TRBJ1-2; CDR3aa: CASSGYGYTF; CDR3nt: TGTGCCAGCAGCGGCTATGGCTACACCTTC
d_gene: NA; abundance: NA; v_gene: TRBV27; j_gene: TRBJ1-2; CDR3aa: CASSLNRVYGYTF; CDR3nt: TGTGCCAGCAGCCTGAACAGGGTCTATGGCTACACCTTC
d_gene: NA; abundance: NA; v_gene: TRBV7-9; j_gene: TRBJ2-2; CDR3aa: CASSSSELFF; CDR3nt: TGTGCCAGCAGCTCCTCGGAGCTGTTTTTT
d_gene: NA; abundance: NA; v_gene: TRBV5-6; j_gene: TRBJ1-3; CDR3aa: CASSLPDSSGNTIYF; CDR3nt: TGTGCCAGCAGCCTCCCTGACAGCTCTGGAAACACCATATATTTT
d_gene: NA; abundance: NA; v_gene: TRBV27; j_gene: TRBJ1-5; CDR3aa: CASSEHRGGENQPQHF; CDR3nt: TGTGCCAGCAGTGAACATCGCGGGGGGGAAAATCAGCCCCAGCATTTT
d_gene: TRBD2; abundance: NA; v_gene: TRBV6-5; j_gene: TRBJ2-3; CDR3aa: CASSYSTSGVTDTQYF; CDR3nt: TGTGCCAGCAGTTACAGTACTAGCGGGGTCACAGATACGCAGTATTTT
d_gene: NA; abundance: NA; v_gene: TRBV4-1; j_gene: TRBJ2-7; CDR3aa: CASSQVEGPPYEQYF; CDR3nt: TGCGCCAGCAGCCAAGTGGAGGGGCCACCCTACGAGCAGTACTTC
d_gene: NA; abundance: few; v_gene: TRBV30; j_gene: TRBJ1-5; CDR3aa: CAWSAASNQPQHF; CDR3nt: TGTGCCTGGAGTGCGGCGAGCAATCAGCCCCAGCATTTT
d_gene: NA; abundance: NA; v_gene: TRBV6-1; j_gene: TRBJ1-1; CDR3aa: CASSRLGGLDTEAFF; CDR3nt: TGTGCCAGCAGTCGTCTGGGTGGATTGGACACTGAAGCTTTCTTT
d_gene: TRBD2; abundance: NA; v_gene: TRBV7-9; j_gene: TRBJ2-3; CDR3aa: CASSLVPSGRADTQYF; CDR3nt: TGTGCCAGCAGCTTAGTGCCTAGCGGGAGGGCAGATACGCAGTATTTT
d_gene: TRBD2; abundance: NA; v_gene: TRBV4-1; j_gene: TRBJ2-1; CDR3aa: CASSQRQGRGGRVYNEQFF; CDR3nt: TGCGCCAGCAGCCAAAGACAGGGAAGGGGCGGGAGGGTCTACAATGAGCAGTTCTTC
d_gene: NA; abundance: once; v_gene: TRBV18; j_gene: TRBJ2-7; CDR3aa: CASSPKDETYEQYF; CDR3nt: TGTGCCAGCTCACCAAAAGACGAGACCTACGAGCAGTACTTC
d_gene: NA; abundance: NA; v_gene: TRBV30; j_gene: TRBJ2-7; CDR3aa: CAWRTGVPGSYEQYF; CDR3nt: TGTGCCTGGAGGACCGGGGTCCCCGGGTCCTACGAGCAGTACTTC
d_gene: NA; abundance: NA; v_gene: TRBV4-2; j_gene: TRBJ2-7; CDR3aa: CASSQESGTRRLESYEQYF; CDR3nt: TGTGCCAGCAGCCAAGAATCGGGGACGCGGCGCCTCGAGAGTTACGAGCAGTACTTC
d_gene: NA; abundance: NA; v_gene: TRBV28; j_gene: TRBJ2-1; CDR3aa: CASSFSGVKQFF; CDR3nt: TGTGCCAGCAGTTTCAGTGGGGTAAAGCAGTTCTTC
d_gene: NA; abundance: NA; v_gene: TRBV7-8; j_gene: TRBJ1-4; CDR3aa: CASRLGGNLQEKLFF; CDR3nt: TGTGCCAGCAGGTTAGGGGGGAATTTACAGGAAAAACTGTTTTTT
d_gene: NA; abundance: NA; v_gene: TRBV28; j_gene: TRBJ2-3; CDR3aa: CASSFPLGPTPTDTQYF; CDR3nt: TGTGCCAGCAGTTTTCCTTTGGGACCTACCCCCACAGATACGCAGTATTTT
d_gene: TRBD2; abundance: NA; v_gene: TRBV7-9; j_gene: TRBJ2-1; CDR3aa: CASSLGLAESGNEQFF; CDR3nt: TGTGCCAGCAGCTTAGGACTAGCGGAAAGTGGGAATGAGCAGTTCTTC
d_gene: TRBD2; abundance: NA; v_gene: TRBV19; j_gene: TRBJ2-7; CDR3aa: CASSILAGPSYEQYF; CDR3nt: TGTGCCAGTAGTATTCTAGCGGGTCCGTCCTACGAGCAGTACTTC
d_gene: NA; abundance: NA; v_gene: TRBV6-1; j_gene: TRBJ2-1; CDR3aa: CASSVGGLRAMDEQFF; CDR3nt: TGTGCCAGCAGTGTTGGTGGACTCCGGGCTATGGATGAGCAGTTCTTC
d_gene: NA; abundance: NA; v_gene: TRBV29-1; j_gene: TRBJ2-3; CDR3aa: CSVEASPGFRRGTDTQYF; CDR3nt: TGCAGCGTTGAAGCTTCCCCAGGGTTCCGTAGGGGCACAGATACGCAGTATTTT
d_gene: TRBD1; abundance: NA; v_gene: TRBV9; j_gene: TRBJ1-4; CDR3aa: CASSALPTGGGEKLFF; CDR3nt: TGTGCCAGCAGCGCCCTTCCGACAGGGGGCGGGGAAAAACTGTTTTTT
d_gene: NA; abundance: once; v_gene: TRBV7-2; j_gene: TRBJ2-1; CDR3aa: CASSFSLREQFF; CDR3nt: TGTGCCAGCAGCTTCAGTCTACGTGAGCAGTTCTTC
d_gene: NA; abundance: NA; v_gene: TRBV5-8; j_gene: TRBJ2-1; CDR3aa: CASSLALVGRGNEQFF; CDR3nt: TGTGCCAGCAGCTTGGCCTTGGTTGGCAGGGGTAATGAGCAGTTCTTC
d_gene: TRBD2; abundance: once; v_gene: TRBV28; j_gene: TRBJ2-7; CDR3aa: CASSPHPSGTSSYEQYF; CDR3nt: TGTGCCAGCAGTCCTCATCCTAGCGGGACGAGCTCCTACGAGCAGTACTTC
d_gene: NA; abundance: NA; v_gene: TRBV27; j_gene: TRBJ2-3; CDR3aa: CASSLDGEGTDTQYF; CDR3nt: TGTGCCAGCAGTTTGGACGGGGAGGGCACAGATACGCAGTATTTT